This T cell receptor (beta chain) was captured by sequencing in a study of T-cell memory formation after mild COVID-19. Study-wide results and caveats: CD4+ contracting clones were mainly CM and EM; CD8+ ones, EMRA. In pre-infection memory, a portion of responding clones appeared, which suggested that cross-reactive memory joined.

As concerns this clonotype: Its target is unknown.

This CDR3 region has 18 residues. After removal of 6 bases from V and 0 bases from J, the junction contained 10 bases not matched to a gene. The germline V gene encodes CDR1 MDHEN and CDR2 SYDVKM. TCRdb ran MiXCR on the 5' RACE reads and lists one entry per CDR3 protein. The sample has about 340,000 distinct CDR3 sequences; 10% to 15% are singletons. The chain recombines TRBV28 with TRBJ2-6, with 8 bases aligning to TRBD1. This TCR was sampled from a man aged 18 to 29 who had mild COVID-19 (a few samples of this study predate the infection). Cell type and time point are not known. The sequenced material came from PBMCs or a T cell subset sorted from them (not recorded which). CDR3 in DNA: TGTGCCAGCAGACTCGGGACAGGTTTACACTCTGGGGCCAACGTCCTGACTTTC. Translated, it gives CASRLGTGLHSGANVLTF.